The entry below describes one TCR beta chain. The sample belongs to a study of blood T cell repertoires in COVID-19. Looking at the study overall: Material from acute and convalescent COVID-19 was sourced from the United States, Italy and Spain. The cDNA or gDNA used as material had been derived from T cells, B-cell-depleted T cells, or PBMCs.

The CDR3 contains 13 residues. In germline, CDR1 is LNHDA, CDR2 SQIVND (reference sequence). Trimming shortened V by 4 bases and J by 5 bases, and 11 bases separated the two germline ends. Original handling: From reference gene primer amplification, estimates of nucleated cell counts were derived. Measured with immunoSEQ multiplex PCR; TCRdb has only the in-frame clones, and not every one. The V and J calls and clone size are taken from that table; D and trimming were inferred from the DNA. The sample consists of fewer than 30,000 clones, more than 80% of them appearing once. The chain combines TRBV19 with TRBJ2-5; no definite D call. The receptor was derived from a human donor in a cohort sampled during active COVID-19. The source material was peripheral blood. The CDR3 DNA reads TGTGCCAGTAGTAGGAGTCGCTATGAGACCCAGTACTTC. Its translation: CASSRSRYETQYF. The variable domain in full, with the rest retrieved from reference TRBV19 and TRBJ2-5, is DGGITQSPKYLFRKEGQNVTLSCEQNLNHDAMYWYRQDPGQGLRLIYYSQIVNDFQKGDIAEGYSVSREKKESFPLTVTSAQKNPTAFYLCASSRSRYETQYFGPGTRLLVL.